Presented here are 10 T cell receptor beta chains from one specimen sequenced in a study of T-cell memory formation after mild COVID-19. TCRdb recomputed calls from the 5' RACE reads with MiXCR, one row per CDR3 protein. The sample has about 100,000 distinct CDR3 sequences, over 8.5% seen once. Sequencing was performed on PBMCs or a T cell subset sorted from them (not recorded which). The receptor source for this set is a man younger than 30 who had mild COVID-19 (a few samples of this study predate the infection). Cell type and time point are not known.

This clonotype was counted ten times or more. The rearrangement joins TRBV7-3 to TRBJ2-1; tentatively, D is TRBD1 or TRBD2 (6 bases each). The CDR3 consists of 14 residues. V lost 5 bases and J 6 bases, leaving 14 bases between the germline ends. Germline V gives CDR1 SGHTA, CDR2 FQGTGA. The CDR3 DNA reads TGTGCCAGCAGCCCCCACGGGGGCCGCAATGAGCAGTTCTTC. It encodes CASSPHGGRNEQFF.

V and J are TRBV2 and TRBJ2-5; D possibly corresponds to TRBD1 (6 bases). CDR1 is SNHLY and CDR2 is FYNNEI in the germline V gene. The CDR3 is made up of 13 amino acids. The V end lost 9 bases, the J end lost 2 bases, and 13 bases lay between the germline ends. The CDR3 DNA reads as TGTGCCAGTAGCAGGGGCGAACAAGAGACCCAGTACTTC. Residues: CASSRGEQETQYF.

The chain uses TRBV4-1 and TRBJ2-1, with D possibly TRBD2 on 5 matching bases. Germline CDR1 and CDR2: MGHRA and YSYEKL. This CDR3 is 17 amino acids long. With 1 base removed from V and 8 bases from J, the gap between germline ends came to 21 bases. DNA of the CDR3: TGCGCCAGCAGCCAAGGCTTTGGCCGGGAACAGTGGGATGAGCAGTTCTTC. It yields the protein CASSQGFGREQWDEQFF.

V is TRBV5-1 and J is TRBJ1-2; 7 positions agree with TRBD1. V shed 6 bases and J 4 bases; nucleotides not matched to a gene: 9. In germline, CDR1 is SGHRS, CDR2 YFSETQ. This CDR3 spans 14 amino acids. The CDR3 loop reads CASKGQPTVYGYTF. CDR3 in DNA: TGCGCCAGCAAGGGACAGCCAACGGTCTATGGCTACACCTTC.

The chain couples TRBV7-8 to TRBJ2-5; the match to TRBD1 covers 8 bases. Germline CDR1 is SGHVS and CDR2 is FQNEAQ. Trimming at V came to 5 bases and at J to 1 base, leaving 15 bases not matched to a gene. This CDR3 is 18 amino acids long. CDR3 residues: CASSPNLGTGPLQETQYF. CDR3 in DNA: TGTGCCAGCAGCCCGAATCTTGGGACAGGACCCCTCCAAGAGACCCAGTACTTC.

Here the CDR3 reads CASSRQQGNLNSPLHF. The CDR3 DNA sequence: TGCGCCAGCAGCAGACAACAGGGGAACCTCAATTCACCCCTCCACTTT. The chain is built from TRBV4-3 and TRBJ1-6, with 7 positions matching TRBD1. With 5 bases clipped from V and 7 bases from J, the junction kept 11 bases outside the gene matches. The CDR3 loop spans 16 amino acids. Germline CDR1 is LGHNA and CDR2 is YSLEER.

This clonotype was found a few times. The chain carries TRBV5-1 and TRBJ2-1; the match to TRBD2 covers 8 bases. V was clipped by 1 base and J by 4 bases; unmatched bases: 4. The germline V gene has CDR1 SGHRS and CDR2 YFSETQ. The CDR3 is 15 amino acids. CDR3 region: CASSLNPGGYNEQFF. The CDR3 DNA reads TGCGCCAGCAGCTTGAATCCGGGGGGGTACAATGAGCAGTTCTTC.

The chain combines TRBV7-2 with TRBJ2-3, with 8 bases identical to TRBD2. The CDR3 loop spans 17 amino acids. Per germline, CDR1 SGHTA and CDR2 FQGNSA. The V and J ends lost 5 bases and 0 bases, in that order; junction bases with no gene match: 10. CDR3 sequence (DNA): TGTGCCAGCAGCCTGCTCGCGGGGGGCACTAGCACAGATACGCAGTATTTT. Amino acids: CASSLLAGGTSTDTQYF.

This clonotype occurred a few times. CDR3 loop: CSVGPGGEQFF. CDR3 in DNA: TGCAGCGTTGGCCCCGGAGGGGAGCAGTTCTTC. The chain employs TRBV29-1 and TRBJ2-1, with D perhaps matching TRBD2 (6 bases). Germline assignment: CDR1 SQVTM and CDR2 ANQGSEA. The CDR3 extends over 11 amino acids. Deletions cut 4 bases from V and 10 bases from J, with 11 bases between.

Here the CDR3 reads CASSFSGEMGGYTF. CDR3 coding DNA: TGTGCCAGCAGTTTTTCAGGGGAAATGGGTGGCTACACCTTC. V usage is TRBV27 and J usage is TRBJ1-2, with D perhaps matching TRBD1 (6 bases). The CDR3 runs to 14 residues. Germline V CDR1 and CDR2: MNHEY, SMNVEV (reference sequence). Trimming pared 3 bases from V and 7 bases from J, leaving 15 bases between.